This TCR beta chain was found in a study of blood T cell repertoires in COVID-19. Across the whole study: Nucleic acid was either cDNA or gDNA, and it came from T cells, B-cell-depleted T cells, or PBMCs.

Across roughly 25 US areas, participants ranged in age from about 18 to 100 years. Participants had their cohort set by participant-reported clinical history. The recovered donors of Cohort 3 showed two negative PCRs, clearance, or symptom resolution. V lost 0 bases to trimming and J lost 3 bases, with 12 bases between them. Germline CDR1 is ENHRY and CDR2 is SYGVKD. The CDR3 consists of 16 residues. Profiled with immunoSEQ multiplex PCR; TCRdb holds only in-frame clones, not every one. Of hundreds of thousands of clones in the sample, about 89% were seen once. This sequence joins TRBV10-3 and TRBJ2-1; D remains ambiguous. Sequenced input: PBMCs or T cells enriched from blood (not recorded which). The receptor comes from a man aged 35 to 55 who had recovered from COVID-19. The DNA of the CDR3 is TGTGCCATCAGTGAGTCTCAACAGATAGGCTACAATGAGCAGTTCTTC. Its protein is CAISESQQIGYNEQFF.